This is a list of T cell receptor beta chains from one sample in a study of blood T cell repertoires in COVID-19. Only in-frame clones appear in the TCRdb table, and some are missing; sequencing was by immunoSEQ multiplex PCR. The table records around 180,000 clones, about four fifths of them present only once. Sequencing input: peripheral blood. The origin of the receptors is an elderly woman with active or convalescent COVID-19. Each CDR3 is given with its conserved first and last residue. Each record gives: CDR3 protein, CDR3 DNA, V gene, J gene, clone size, D gene. A D gene is named only where the DNA matches it firmly. Clone size is given for some rows only: seen once, a few or many times, or a class if the clone is expanded.

CDR3 protein: CASSLGGVQYNEQFF
CDR3 DNA: TGTGCCAGCAGCCTGGGGGGGGTCCAGTACAATGAGCAGTTCTTC
V gene: TRBV5-4
J gene: TRBJ2-1
clone size: -
D gene: TRBD2

CDR3 protein: CASSKTAQVRLTGELFF
CDR3 DNA: TGTGCCAGCAGCAAAACGGCCCAGGTTCGGTTGACCGGGGAGCTGTTTTTT
V gene: TRBV21-1
J gene: TRBJ2-2
clone size: -
D gene: -

CDR3 protein: CASSFFLGGSYGYTF
CDR3 DNA: TGTGCCAGCAGTTTCTTTTTGGGGGGGTCCTATGGCTACACCTTC
V gene: TRBV28
J gene: TRBJ1-2
clone size: -
D gene: -

CDR3 protein: CASAEVAGVLTGELFF
CDR3 DNA: TGTGCCAGCGCTGAGGTAGCGGGAGTGTTGACCGGGGAGCTGTTTTTT
V gene: TRBV2
J gene: TRBJ2-2
clone size: -
D gene: TRBD2

CDR3 protein: CASSLAGREKLFF
CDR3 DNA: TGCGCCAGCAGCTTGGCAGGGCGTGAAAAACTGTTTTTT
V gene: TRBV5-1
J gene: TRBJ1-4
clone size: -
D gene: -

CDR3 protein: CASSPGTGIGLLFF
CDR3 DNA: TGTGCCAGCAGTCCTGGGACAGGGATCGGGCTGCTGTTTTTT
V gene: TRBV28
J gene: TRBJ1-4
clone size: once
D gene: TRBD1

CDR3 protein: CASSQRVRGSNEKLFF
CDR3 DNA: TGTGCCAGCAGTCAGAGAGTCAGGGGCTCTAATGAAAAACTGTTTTTT
V gene: TRBV28
J gene: TRBJ1-4
clone size: -
D gene: -

CDR3 protein: CASSLGQAGNTIYF
CDR3 DNA: TGCGCCAGCAGCTTGGGGCAGGCTGGAAACACCATATATTTT
V gene: TRBV5-1
J gene: TRBJ1-3
clone size: -
D gene: -

CDR3 protein: CTSSQDGFRYYGYTF
CDR3 DNA: TGCACCAGCAGCCAAGATGGGTTCAGGTACTATGGCTACACCTTC
V gene: TRBV1
J gene: TRBJ1-2
clone size: few
D gene: -

CDR3 protein: CASSLRTGKLFF
CDR3 DNA: TGTGCCAGCAGTTTGAGGACAGGGAAACTGTTTTTT
V gene: TRBV28
J gene: TRBJ1-4
clone size: -
D gene: TRBD1

CDR3 protein: CACQTGFGTDTQYF
CDR3 DNA: TGTGCCTGCCAGACAGGTTTTGGCACAGATACGCAGTATTTT
V gene: TRBV2
J gene: TRBJ2-3
clone size: -
D gene: -

CDR3 protein: CASSTALAGVETQYF
CDR3 DNA: TGCGCCAGCAGCACAGCACTAGCGGGAGTAGAGACCCAGTACTTC
V gene: TRBV5-1
J gene: TRBJ2-5
clone size: -
D gene: TRBD2

CDR3 protein: CASSIQGITYNEQFF
CDR3 DNA: TGTGCCAGTAGTATTCAGGGGATTACCTACAATGAGCAGTTCTTC
V gene: TRBV19
J gene: TRBJ2-1
clone size: -
D gene: -

CDR3 protein: CASIRAYEQYF
CDR3 DNA: TGTGCCAGCATCCGCGCCTACGAGCAGTACTTC
V gene: TRBV2
J gene: TRBJ2-7
clone size: -
D gene: -

CDR3 protein: CASMASGRSEQFF
CDR3 DNA: TGTGCCAGTATGGCTAGCGGGAGGAGTGAGCAGTTCTTC
V gene: TRBV19
J gene: TRBJ2-1
clone size: -
D gene: TRBD2

CDR3 protein: CASSRAGGSEYF
CDR3 DNA: TGTGCCAGCAGCCGAGCGGGAGGTAGTGAGTATTTT
V gene: TRBV14
J gene: TRBJ2-3
clone size: -
D gene: TRBD2

CDR3 protein: CASSDIGYGRADTQYF
CDR3 DNA: TGTGCCAGCAGTGATATTGGTTACGGGAGGGCAGATACGCAGTATTTT
V gene: TRBV6-2/TRBV6-3
J gene: TRBJ2-3
clone size: -
D gene: TRBD2

CDR3 protein: CASSLPSVETQYF
CDR3 DNA: TGTGCCAGCAGTTTACCGTCGGTGGAGACCCAGTACTTC
V gene: TRBV25-1
J gene: TRBJ2-5
clone size: -
D gene: -

CDR3 protein: CASSLAATGPTF
CDR3 DNA: TGTGCCAGCAGCTTAGCGGCGACAGGTCCCACCTTC
V gene: TRBV7-9
J gene: TRBJ1-2
clone size: -
D gene: -

CDR3 protein: CASSLSEVDPREKLFF
CDR3 DNA: TGCGCCAGCAGCTTGTCTGAGGTGGATCCTCGGGAAAAACTGTTTTTT
V gene: TRBV5-1
J gene: TRBJ1-4
clone size: -
D gene: -

CDR3 protein: CASTMGQINSPLHF
CDR3 DNA: TGTGCCAGCACCATGGGACAGATTAATTCACCCCTCCACTTT
V gene: TRBV28
J gene: TRBJ1-6
clone size: -
D gene: TRBD1

CDR3 protein: CASRLGALAGGSTDTQYF
CDR3 DNA: TGTGCCAGCAGACTTGGGGCCCTAGCGGGAGGTAGCACAGATACGCAGTATTTT
V gene: TRBV5-4
J gene: TRBJ2-3
clone size: -
D gene: TRBD2

CDR3 protein: CASSQAGVADTQYF
CDR3 DNA: TGTGCCAGCAGCCAAGCGGGAGTGGCAGATACGCAGTATTTT
V gene: TRBV5-4
J gene: TRBJ2-3
clone size: -
D gene: TRBD2

CDR3 protein: CASEGASDTQYF
CDR3 DNA: TGTGCCTCAGAGGGGGCTTCGGATACGCAGTATTTT
V gene: TRBV10-3
J gene: TRBJ2-3
clone size: -
D gene: TRBD1

CDR3 protein: CASSLRVIGGPEQYF
CDR3 DNA: TGTGCCAGCAGCTTAAGGGTGATCGGGGGGCCTGAGCAGTACTTC
V gene: TRBV11-2
J gene: TRBJ2-7
clone size: many
D gene: -

CDR3 protein: CASSLAGGGGGYTF
CDR3 DNA: TGCGCCAGCAGCTTGGCTGGCGGGGGAGGTGGCTACACCTTC
V gene: TRBV5-1
J gene: TRBJ1-2
clone size: -
D gene: -

CDR3 protein: CASSSRYSPLHF
CDR3 DNA: TGTGCCAGCAGTTCCCGGTATTCACCCCTCCACTTT
V gene: TRBV12-3/TRBV12-4
J gene: TRBJ1-6
clone size: once
D gene: -

CDR3 protein: CATSDPGTEAFF
CDR3 DNA: TGTGCCACCAGTGATCCCGGTACTGAAGCTTTCTTT
V gene: TRBV24-1
J gene: TRBJ1-1
clone size: -
D gene: -

CDR3 protein: CASRETSGSEQFF
CDR3 DNA: TGTGCCAGCAGGGAGACTAGCGGTAGTGAGCAGTTCTTC
V gene: TRBV2
J gene: TRBJ2-1
clone size: -
D gene: TRBD2

CDR3 protein: CASSSTRGQSAGNTIYF
CDR3 DNA: TGCGCCAGCAGTTCGACGAGGGGACAGAGCGCTGGAAACACCATATATTTT
V gene: TRBV5-1
J gene: TRBJ1-3
clone size: -
D gene: TRBD1

CDR3 protein: CATSDIDGNQETQYF
CDR3 DNA: TGTGCCACCAGTGATATCGACGGGAACCAAGAGACCCAGTACTTC
V gene: TRBV24-1
J gene: TRBJ2-5
clone size: -
D gene: -

CDR3 protein: CASSQGSINTEAFF
CDR3 DNA: TGCGCCAGCAGCCAGGGATCAATTAACACTGAAGCTTTCTTT
V gene: TRBV5-1
J gene: TRBJ1-1
clone size: -
D gene: -

CDR3 protein: CASSFRNRVAYEQYF
CDR3 DNA: TGTGCCAGCAGTTTCAGGAACAGGGTGGCCTACGAGCAGTACTTC
V gene: TRBV28
J gene: TRBJ2-7
clone size: few
D gene: -

CDR3 protein: CASRSRENAGELFF
CDR3 DNA: TGTGCCAGCAGGTCGCGGGAGAATGCCGGGGAGCTGTTTTTT
V gene: TRBV3-1/TRBV3-2
J gene: TRBJ2-2
clone size: -
D gene: TRBD2

CDR3 protein: CASSPTSGSTDTQYF
CDR3 DNA: TGTGCCAGCAGCCCGACTAGCGGTAGCACAGATACGCAGTATTTT
V gene: TRBV7-6
J gene: TRBJ2-3
clone size: once
D gene: TRBD2

CDR3 protein: CASSQGQGNQPQHF
CDR3 DNA: TGTGCCAGCAGTCAGGGTCAAGGCAATCAGCCCCAGCATTTT
V gene: TRBV25-1
J gene: TRBJ1-5
clone size: -
D gene: -

CDR3 protein: CASSEVAGSQTEAFF
CDR3 DNA: TGTGCCAGCAGTGAAGTCGCCGGGAGTCAGACTGAAGCTTTCTTT
V gene: TRBV6-1
J gene: TRBJ1-1
clone size: -
D gene: -

CDR3 protein: CASSDWDRGTYGYTF
CDR3 DNA: TGTGCCAGTAGCGACTGGGACAGGGGCACCTATGGCTACACCTTC
V gene: TRBV19
J gene: TRBJ1-2
clone size: few
D gene: TRBD1

CDR3 protein: CASSLGGTGLRFQPQHF
CDR3 DNA: TGTGCCAGCAGCTTGGGCGGAACAGGATTAAGGTTTCAGCCCCAGCATTTT
V gene: TRBV28
J gene: TRBJ1-5
clone size: -
D gene: -

CDR3 protein: CASSSGSSYNEQFF
CDR3 DNA: TGTGCCAGCAGTAGCGGGAGCTCCTACAATGAGCAGTTCTTC
V gene: TRBV6-5
J gene: TRBJ2-1
clone size: -
D gene: TRBD2

CDR3 protein: CASSTGLSNQPQHF
CDR3 DNA: TGTGCCAGCTCCACAGGGCTCAGCAATCAGCCCCAGCATTTT
V gene: TRBV25-1
J gene: TRBJ1-5
clone size: -
D gene: -

CDR3 protein: CASSLLWGGAGRQETQYF
CDR3 DNA: TGTGCCAGCAGCTTGTTGTGGGGAGGGGCTGGCCGGCAAGAGACCCAGTACTTC
V gene: TRBV11-2
J gene: TRBJ2-5
clone size: once
D gene: TRBD2

CDR3 protein: CASSIDQTGLYTQYF
CDR3 DNA: TGTGCCAGTAGTATAGATCAAACAGGGCTCTATACGCAGTATTTT
V gene: TRBV19
J gene: TRBJ2-3
clone size: -
D gene: -

CDR3 protein: CASSLYGSGEAFF
CDR3 DNA: TGTGCCAGCAGCTTATATGGCAGCGGTGAAGCTTTCTTT
V gene: TRBV11-2
J gene: TRBJ1-1
clone size: -
D gene: -

CDR3 protein: CASSWGVRDSGNTIYF
CDR3 DNA: TGCGCCAGCAGCTGGGGGGTGAGGGACTCTGGAAACACCATATATTTT
V gene: TRBV5-1
J gene: TRBJ1-3
clone size: once
D gene: -

CDR3 protein: CASSADRTGTDTQYF
CDR3 DNA: TGTGCCAGCAGCGCGGACAGAACGGGCACAGATACGCAGTATTTT
V gene: TRBV6-5
J gene: TRBJ2-3
clone size: -
D gene: -

CDR3 protein: CASSPPGIGELFF
CDR3 DNA: TGCGCCAGCAGCCCCCCAGGGATCGGGGAGCTGTTTTTT
V gene: TRBV5-1
J gene: TRBJ2-2
clone size: -
D gene: -

CDR3 protein: CASSPGVLASTDTQYF
CDR3 DNA: TGTGCCAGCAGCCCGGGGGTCCTGGCTTCCACAGATACGCAGTATTTT
V gene: TRBV5-5
J gene: TRBJ2-3
clone size: -
D gene: -

CDR3 protein: CASSHELAVSSYEQYF
CDR3 DNA: TGTGCCAGCAGCCATGAATTAGCGGTAAGCTCCTACGAGCAGTACTTC
V gene: TRBV5-4
J gene: TRBJ2-7
clone size: -
D gene: -

CDR3 protein: CATSVGGAPTDTQYF
CDR3 DNA: TGTGCCACCTCTGTAGGGGGGGCCCCCACAGATACGCAGTATTTT
V gene: TRBV24-1
J gene: TRBJ2-3
clone size: -
D gene: -

CDR3 protein: CASSLEETQYF
CDR3 DNA: TGTGCCAGCAGTCTCGAAGAGACCCAGTACTTC
V gene: TRBV27
J gene: TRBJ2-5
clone size: -
D gene: -

CDR3 protein: CASTNSRDRGSSGSSYNEQFF
CDR3 DNA: TGTGCCAGCACCAACTCCCGGGACAGGGGTAGTAGCGGGAGCTCCTACAATGAGCAGTTCTTC
V gene: TRBV2
J gene: TRBJ2-1
clone size: -
D gene: -

CDR3 protein: CSVNRDGLGYTF
CDR3 DNA: TGCAGCGTTAACAGGGACGGGCTTGGCTACACCTTC
V gene: TRBV29-1
J gene: TRBJ1-2
clone size: -
D gene: -

CDR3 protein: CASSFWTSGRANEQFF
CDR3 DNA: TGTGCCAGCAGTTTCTGGACTAGCGGGAGGGCCAATGAGCAGTTCTTC
V gene: TRBV7-2
J gene: TRBJ2-1
clone size: -
D gene: TRBD2